A single sample gave rise to the 19 T cell receptor beta chains below, sequenced in a study of blood T cell repertoires in COVID-19. Some clones are missing from TCRdb's copy, which holds only in-frame ones; the method was immunoSEQ multiplex PCR. The sample lists a few hundred thousand clones, about 85% occurring once. Sequenced: peripheral blood. The receptors come from a man aged 25-45 years who had recovered from COVID-19.

The chain combines TRBV9 with TRBJ2-7; D gene uncertain. The germline V gene encodes CDR1 SGDLS and CDR2 YYNGEE. V lost 6 bases, J lost 4 bases, and 17 bases lay in between. The CDR3 is made up of 14 amino acids. CDR3 in DNA: TGTGCCAGCACCGGGTTACCTGGAGAATACGAGCAGTACTTC. Its translation: CASTGLPGEYEQYF.

This chain joins TRBV5-6 and TRBJ2-1; TRBD1 matches 10 bases. Germline lookup yields CDR1 SGHDT and CDR2 YYEEEE. There are 15 residues in the CDR3. The junction had 11 bases not matched to a gene; V was cut back by 6 bases and J by 8 bases. The CDR3 here is CASKFGTGVLDEQFF. CDR3 in DNA: TGTGCCAGCAAATTCGGGACAGGGGTACTCGATGAGCAGTTCTTC.

The chain is built from TRBV6-5 and TRBJ1-2, with D possibly TRBD1 on 5 matching bases. With 2 bases removed from V and 4 bases from J, the gap between germline ends came to 8 bases. This CDR3 has 13 amino acids. Germline lookup yields CDR1 MNHEY and CDR2 SVGAGI. CDR3 sequence: CASSYGGVYGYTF. The CDR3 bases are TGTGCCAGCAGTTACGGAGGGGTCTATGGCTACACCTTC.

This chain joins TRBV7-3 and TRBJ2-3, with 12 bases that match TRBD2. Germline V gene data show CDR1 as SGHTA and CDR2 as FQGTGA. V lost 4 bases, J lost 5 bases, and 10 bases stayed unmatched. The CDR3 has 17 residues. The CDR3 DNA reads TGTGCCAGCAGCTCCCTCACACTAGCGGGGGGCCGAGATACGCAGTATTTT. Translating gives CASSSLTLAGGRDTQYF.

This clone is a singleton in its sample. The chain recombines TRBV10-3 with TRBJ1-2; 7 nucleotides align to TRBD1. The CDR3 is made up of 13 amino acids. Germline CDR1 reads ENHRY; CDR2 reads SYGVKD. The V segment lost 10 bases and the J segment 8 bases; nucleotides outside the gene matches: 13. CDR3 DNA sequence: TGTGCCACCCAACATAAGGGGGCGGGAGGCTACACCTTC. Residues: CATQHKGAGGYTF.

The J gene is TRBJ1-6, the V gene TRBV19; 7 nucleotides agree with TRBD1. CDR3 size: 16 residues. The V gene end was trimmed by 5 bases and the J gene end by 7 bases; junction bases not matched to a gene: 11. From germline, CDR1 is LNHDA and CDR2 SQIVND (reference sequence). The CDR3 DNA is TGTGCCAGTAGTCCCCGACAGGGAGCTTCCAATTCACCCCTCCACTTT. This gives the protein CASSPRQGASNSPLHF. Variable domain in full (rest from reference TRBV19 and TRBJ1-6): DGGITQSPKYLFRKEGQNVTLSCEQNLNHDAMYWYRQDPGQGLRLIYYSQIVNDFQKGDIAEGYSVSREKKESFPLTVTSAQKNPTAFYLCASSPRQGASNSPLHFGNGTRLTVT.

J is TRBJ1-1 and V is TRBV12-3 or TRBV12-4; TRBD1 is a possible D gene (5 bases). CDR3 size: 12 residues. Deletions cut 10 bases from V and 4 bases from J, with 13 bases between. The CDR3 region is CATARGITEAFF. The CDR3, as DNA: TGTGCCACTGCTAGGGGAATCACTGAAGCTTTCTTT.

V usage is TRBV2 and J usage is TRBJ1-2; D not certain. Germline V CDR1 and CDR2: SNHLY, FYNNEI. There are 12 residues in the CDR3. Trimming took 3 bases from V and 4 from J, leaving 6 bases between them. The CDR3 sequence is CASSDWSYGYTF. Here the CDR3 DNA reads TGTGCCAGCAGTGATTGGAGCTATGGCTACACCTTC.

V is TRBV4-2 and J is TRBJ2-5; TRBD2 aligns across 7 bases. J lost 5 bases, V lost 0 bases, and 9 bases had no gene match. CDR3 size: 16 residues. The germline V gene has CDR1 LGHNA and CDR2 YNFKEQ. CDR3 amino acids: CASSQDSGRAGETQYF. In DNA, the CDR3 is TGTGCCAGCAGCCAAGATAGCGGGCGGGCGGGGGAGACCCAGTACTTC.

The chain joins TRBV7-9 to TRBJ1-5, with D unclear. The V gene's germline CDR1 is SEHNR and CDR2 FQNEAQ (reference sequence). CDR3 size: 14 residues. V was trimmed by 1 base and J by 4 bases, leaving 8 bases between them. CDR3 coding DNA: TGTGCCAGCAGCTTAGACACGCAAAATCAGCCCCAGCATTTT. As protein: CASSLDTQNQPQHF.

The chain links TRBV7-7 to TRBJ2-1, with a tentative D call TRBD2 (5 bases). Germline loops: CDR1 SSHAT, CDR2 FNYEAQ (reference sequence). The CDR3 runs to 15 residues. With 5 bases removed from V and 2 bases from J, the gap between germline ends came to 13 bases. CDR3 DNA sequence: TGTGCCAGCAGCCCGGTGGTGGAGGCCTACAATGAGCAGTTCTTC. This codes for CASSPVVEAYNEQFF.

This chain connects TRBV9 to TRBJ2-3; weak D call: TRBD2 (6 bases). The V and J ends lost 0 bases and 2 bases respectively, with 10 bases between them. From germline, CDR1 is SGDLS and CDR2 YYNGEE. The CDR3 spans 15 residues. CDR3 nucleotide sequence: TGTGCCAGCAGCGTAGACGGGGGTAACACAGATACGCAGTATTTT. Translation gives CASSVDGGNTDTQYF.

This rearrangement joins TRBV6-6 to TRBJ2-1; 9 positions match TRBD2. V lost 2 bases and J lost 5; bases outside the gene matches: 4. The CDR3 contains 15 residues. In germline, CDR1 is MNHNY, CDR2 SVGAGI (reference sequence). CDR3 loop: CASSYVRGGHNEQFF. The CDR3 DNA sequence: TGTGCCAGCAGTTACGTGCGGGGGGGCCACAATGAGCAGTTCTTC.

V is TRBV19 and J is TRBJ2-5; TRBD1 matches at 9 bases. The length of the CDR3 is 16 residues. The trim removed 2 bases at V and 4 bases at J, leaving 8 bases unmatched. Germline V gene data show CDR1 as LNHDA and CDR2 as SQIVND (reference sequence). CDR3 in DNA: TGTGCCAGTAGTATACGGGGACAGGGTTTGCGAGAGACCCAGTACTTC. Translation: CASSIRGQGLRETQYF.

CDR3 protein: CASSESEGNTIYF. CDR3 nucleotides: TGTGCCAGCAGTGAATCAGAAGGAAACACCATATATTTT. The rearrangement uses TRBV6-1 and TRBJ1-3; D gene unclear. The CDR3 sequence is 13 residues long. Trimming removed 2 bases at V and 4 bases at J, with 6 bases between. Germline V lookup: CDR1 MNHNS, CDR2 SASEGT.

The chain joins TRBV7-9 to TRBJ2-5; 14 nucleotides align to TRBD2. Germline lookup yields CDR1 SEHNR and CDR2 FQNEAQ (reference sequence). J lost 2 bases, V lost 1 base, and 3 bases had no gene match. The length of the CDR3 is 17 residues. The CDR3 protein is CASSLGTSGGMQETQYF. CDR3 sequence (DNA): TGTGCCAGCAGCTTAGGGACTAGCGGGGGGATGCAAGAGACCCAGTACTTC.

The V call is TRBV3-1 (or the pseudogene TRBV3-2), the J call TRBJ1-1; a possible D gene is TRBD1 (5 bases). Germline-derived CDR1 and CDR2 are LGHDT and YNNKEL (reference sequence). The CDR3 length is 15 residues. Between the trimmed V and J ends, which lost 1 base and 4 bases, there was a span of 13 bases. In DNA, the CDR3 is TGTGCCAGCAGCCAAGCAGGGTGGACGATCACTGAAGCTTTCTTT. This translates into CASSQAGWTITEAFF.

The J gene is TRBJ1-3, the V gene TRBV3-1 (or the pseudogene TRBV3-2); no definite D call. Germline V lookup: CDR1 LGHDT, CDR2 YNNKEL (reference sequence). V shed 1 base and J shed 0 bases, with 7 bases lying between them. This CDR3 contains 15 residues. This CDR3 is CASSQVSNSGNTIYF. The CDR3 DNA is TGTGCCAGCAGCCAAGTTTCCAACTCTGGAAACACCATATATTTT.

The chain combines TRBV7-9 with TRBJ1-1, with a weak D call TRBD1 (5 bases). Between the trimmed V and J ends, which lost 5 bases and 7 bases, there was a span of 11 bases. The CDR3 contains 12 residues. Germline V gene lookup returns CDR1 SEHNR and CDR2 FQNEAQ (reference sequence). The CDR3 DNA reads as TGTGCCAGCAGCCCCAGGGAGGATGAAGCTTTCTTT. Translation gives CASSPREDEAFF.